These T cell receptor beta chains were read from a single sample in a study of cytomegalovirus exposure and HLA in healthy donors. Produced via immunoSEQ multiplex PCR; TCRdb's table is partial and in-frame only. The table includes 160,000 or so clones, just under 80% detected once. Specimen: PBMCs. The receptor set was obtained from a man aged 18 to 35 in good health and CMV-seropositive. Both conserved end residues are part of each CDR3. The D gene is left open where the match is weak. A row's size may be missing; if present it is once, few, many or a size class.

D gene: -
J gene: TRBJ2-1
V gene: TRBV27
clone size: -
CDR3 protein: CASSIEQGSDEQFF
CDR3 DNA: TGTGCCAGCAGTATCGAACAGGGATCCGATGAGCAGTTCTTC

D gene: TRBD2
J gene: TRBJ2-7
V gene: TRBV7-8
clone size: -
CDR3 protein: CASSSTAGPHEQYF
CDR3 DNA: TGTGCCAGCAGCTCAACAGCGGGGCCCCACGAGCAGTACTTC

D gene: -
J gene: TRBJ1-5
V gene: TRBV15
clone size: -
CDR3 protein: CATSRDGLPARGQHF
CDR3 DNA: TGTGCCACCAGCAGAGATGGATTGCCGGCCCGGGGCCAGCATTTT

D gene: TRBD1
J gene: TRBJ2-1
V gene: TRBV9
clone size: -
CDR3 protein: CASSARQGMGNNEQFF
CDR3 DNA: TGTGCCAGCAGCGCCCGACAGGGAATGGGGAACAATGAGCAGTTCTTC

D gene: TRBD2
J gene: TRBJ2-7
V gene: TRBV14
clone size: -
CDR3 protein: CASSGLADYEQYF
CDR3 DNA: TGTGCCAGCAGCGGACTAGCGGATTACGAGCAGTACTTC

D gene: -
J gene: TRBJ1-2
V gene: TRBV7-3
clone size: -
CDR3 protein: CASSDWEGGDYGYTF
CDR3 DNA: TGTGCCAGCTCCGACTGGGAGGGGGGGGACTATGGCTACACCTTC

D gene: TRBD1
J gene: TRBJ2-6
V gene: TRBV28
clone size: -
CDR3 protein: CASSFPQGAPSGANVLTF
CDR3 DNA: TGTGCCAGCAGTTTCCCGCAGGGGGCCCCCTCTGGGGCCAACGTCCTGACTTTC

D gene: TRBD2
J gene: TRBJ2-6
V gene: TRBV4-1
clone size: few
CDR3 protein: CASSQVGLAGGSGANVLTF
CDR3 DNA: TGCGCCAGCAGCCAAGTGGGACTAGCGGGAGGCTCTGGGGCCAACGTCCTGACTTTC

D gene: TRBD1
J gene: TRBJ1-2
V gene: TRBV5-1
clone size: -
CDR3 protein: CASSQRTGEGYGYTF
CDR3 DNA: TGCGCCAGCAGCCAGAGGACAGGGGAGGGATATGGCTACACCTTC

D gene: -
J gene: TRBJ2-7
V gene: TRBV18
clone size: -
CDR3 protein: CASSPGEQPTSSPYEQYF
CDR3 DNA: TGTGCCAGCTCCCCCGGGGAACAGCCGACCTCGTCTCCCTACGAGCAGTACTTC

D gene: TRBD1
J gene: TRBJ2-3
V gene: TRBV2
clone size: -
CDR3 protein: CASRPGQGGTQYF
CDR3 DNA: TGTGCCAGCAGACCCGGACAGGGAGGCACGCAGTATTTT

D gene: -
J gene: TRBJ1-4
V gene: TRBV15
clone size: -
CDR3 protein: CATGNEKLFF
CDR3 DNA: TGTGCCACCGGCAATGAAAAACTGTTTTTT

D gene: -
J gene: TRBJ1-3
V gene: TRBV10-3
clone size: -
CDR3 protein: CAISAILTGYENTIYF
CDR3 DNA: TGTGCCATCAGTGCTATCCTCACAGGGTATGAAAACACCATATATTTT

D gene: -
J gene: TRBJ2-5
V gene: TRBV10-3
clone size: -
CDR3 protein: CATMTRGSNQETQYF
CDR3 DNA: TGTGCCACGATGACGCGGGGCTCGAACCAAGAGACCCAGTACTTC

D gene: -
J gene: TRBJ2-5
V gene: TRBV6-1
clone size: -
CDR3 protein: CASSDWGAGETQYF
CDR3 DNA: TGTGCCAGCAGTGATTGGGGCGCAGGGGAGACCCAGTACTTC

D gene: -
J gene: TRBJ1-1
V gene: TRBV5-6
clone size: -
CDR3 protein: CASSWGEGTEAFF
CDR3 DNA: TGTGCCAGCAGTTGGGGGGAGGGCACTGAAGCTTTCTTT

D gene: -
J gene: TRBJ1-4
V gene: TRBV7-9
clone size: -
CDR3 protein: CASSSDRATNEKLFF
CDR3 DNA: TGTGCCAGCAGCTCAGACCGGGCAACTAATGAAAAACTGTTTTTT

D gene: -
J gene: TRBJ2-3
V gene: TRBV11-2
clone size: -
CDR3 protein: CASSPRPSAVSTDTQYF
CDR3 DNA: TGTGCCAGCAGCCCGCGGCCGAGCGCCGTTAGCACAGATACGCAGTATTTT

D gene: -
J gene: TRBJ2-6
V gene: TRBV9
clone size: few
CDR3 protein: CASSGGFGERGANVLTF
CDR3 DNA: TGTGCCAGCAGCGGAGGGTTTGGTGAACGGGGGGCCAACGTCCTGACTTTC

D gene: TRBD1
J gene: TRBJ2-3
V gene: TRBV7-9
clone size: -
CDR3 protein: CASSPRQGATDTQYF
CDR3 DNA: TGTGCCAGCAGCCCGAGACAGGGGGCAACAGATACGCAGTATTTT

D gene: TRBD2
J gene: TRBJ2-2
V gene: TRBV4-2
clone size: -
CDR3 protein: CASSPRIGTSAGELFF
CDR3 DNA: TGTGCCAGCAGCCCGCGGATCGGGACTAGTGCCGGGGAGCTGTTTTTT

D gene: TRBD1
J gene: TRBJ1-1
V gene: TRBV18
clone size: -
CDR3 protein: CASSPMHGTGVAEAFF
CDR3 DNA: TGTGCCAGCTCACCCATGCATGGGACAGGGGTCGCTGAAGCTTTCTTT